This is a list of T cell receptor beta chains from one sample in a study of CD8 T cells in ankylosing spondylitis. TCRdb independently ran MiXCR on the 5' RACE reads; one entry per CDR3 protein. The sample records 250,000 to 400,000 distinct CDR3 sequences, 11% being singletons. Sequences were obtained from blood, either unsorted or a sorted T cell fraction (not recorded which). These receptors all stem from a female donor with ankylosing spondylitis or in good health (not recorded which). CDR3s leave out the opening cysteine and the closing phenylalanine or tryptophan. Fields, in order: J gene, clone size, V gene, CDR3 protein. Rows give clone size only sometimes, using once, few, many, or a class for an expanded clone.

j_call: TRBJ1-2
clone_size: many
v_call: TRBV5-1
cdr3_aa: ASSLGQVANYGYT

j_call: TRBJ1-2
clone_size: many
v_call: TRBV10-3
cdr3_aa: ATTGAAGYGYT

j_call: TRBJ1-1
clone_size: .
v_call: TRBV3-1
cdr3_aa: ASSLNGVSDTEAF

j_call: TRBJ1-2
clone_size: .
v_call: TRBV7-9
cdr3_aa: ASSPTNAAYGYT

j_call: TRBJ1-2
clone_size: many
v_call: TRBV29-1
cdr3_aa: SVEDPGSYGYT

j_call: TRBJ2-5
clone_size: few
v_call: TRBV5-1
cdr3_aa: ASSPAWAGETQY

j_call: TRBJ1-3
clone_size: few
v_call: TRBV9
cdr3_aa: ASSPTPGTGGEVGNTIY

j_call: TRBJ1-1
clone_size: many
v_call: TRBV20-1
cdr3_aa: SAPVGGLLTEAF

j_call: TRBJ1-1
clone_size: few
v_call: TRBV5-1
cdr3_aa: ASSGGQGASFNEAF

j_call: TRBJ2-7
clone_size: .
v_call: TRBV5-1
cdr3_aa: ASSGDTYEQY

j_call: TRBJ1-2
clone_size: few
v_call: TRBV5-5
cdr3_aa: ASSIQGEKGYT

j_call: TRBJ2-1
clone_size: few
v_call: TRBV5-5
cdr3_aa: ASSSGRPDEQF

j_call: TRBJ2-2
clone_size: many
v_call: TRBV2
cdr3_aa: ASRPRTSGAHGELF

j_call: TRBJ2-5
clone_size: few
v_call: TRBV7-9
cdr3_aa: AVGRGLETQY

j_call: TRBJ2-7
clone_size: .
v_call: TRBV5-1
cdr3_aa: ASSFGSLAGSTYEQY

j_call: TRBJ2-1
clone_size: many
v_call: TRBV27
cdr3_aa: ASGVRDRGFNEQF

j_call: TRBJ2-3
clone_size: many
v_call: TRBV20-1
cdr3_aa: SAPTVGDTQY

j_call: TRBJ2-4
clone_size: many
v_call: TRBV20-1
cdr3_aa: SASPGMAKNIQY

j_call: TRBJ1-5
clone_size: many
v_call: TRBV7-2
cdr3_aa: ASSLAAAAYSNQPQH

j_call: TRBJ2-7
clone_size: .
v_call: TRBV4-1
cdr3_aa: ASSQGPLHRVVDEQY

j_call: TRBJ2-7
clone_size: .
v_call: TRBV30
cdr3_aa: AWSEGALAYEQY

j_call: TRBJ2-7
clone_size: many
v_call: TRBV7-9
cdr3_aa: ASSHGTSGRASEQY

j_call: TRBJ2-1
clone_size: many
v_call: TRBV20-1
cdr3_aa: SAFGGWNEQF

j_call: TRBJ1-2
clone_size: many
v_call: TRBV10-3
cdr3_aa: AISEDRVYGYT

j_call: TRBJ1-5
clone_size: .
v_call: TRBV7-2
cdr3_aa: ASSSRGLVGNQPQH

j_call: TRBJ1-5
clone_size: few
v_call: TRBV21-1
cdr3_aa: ASSRTGGGNQPQH

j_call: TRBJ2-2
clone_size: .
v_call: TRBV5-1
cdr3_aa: ASSWRGTRLEGELF

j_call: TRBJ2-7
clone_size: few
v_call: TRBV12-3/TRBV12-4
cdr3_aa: ATQPGQGLYEQY

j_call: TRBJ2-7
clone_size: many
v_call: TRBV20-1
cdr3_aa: SLQGGTSYEQY

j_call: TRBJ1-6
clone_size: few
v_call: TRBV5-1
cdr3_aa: ASSRGGRDSPLH

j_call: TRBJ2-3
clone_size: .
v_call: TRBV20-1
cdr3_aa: SAPGQGPTDTQY

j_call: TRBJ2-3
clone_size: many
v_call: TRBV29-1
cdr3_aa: SVALAGRANTDTQY

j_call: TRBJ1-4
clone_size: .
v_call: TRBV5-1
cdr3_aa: ASSPGTREEKLF

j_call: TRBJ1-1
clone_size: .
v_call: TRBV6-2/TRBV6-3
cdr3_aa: ASIQEGLINTEAF

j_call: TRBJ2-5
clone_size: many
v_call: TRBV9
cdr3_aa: ASSVGTKETQY

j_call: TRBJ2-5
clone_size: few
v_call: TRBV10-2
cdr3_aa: ASRGTGLWTQY

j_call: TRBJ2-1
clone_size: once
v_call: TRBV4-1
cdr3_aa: ASSQVPGLAYNEQF

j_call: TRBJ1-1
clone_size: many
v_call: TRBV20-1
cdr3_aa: SARSDRISTEAF

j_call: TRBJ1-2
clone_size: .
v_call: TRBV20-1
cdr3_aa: GSIEVNYGYT

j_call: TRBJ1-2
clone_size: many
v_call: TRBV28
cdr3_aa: ASSLVAAYGYT

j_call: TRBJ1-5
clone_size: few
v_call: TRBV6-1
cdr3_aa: ASSDLQGANQPQH

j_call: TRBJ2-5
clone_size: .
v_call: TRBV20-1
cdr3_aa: SARGPGRETQY

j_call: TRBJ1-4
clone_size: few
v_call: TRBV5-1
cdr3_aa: ASSLGIGGATNEKLF

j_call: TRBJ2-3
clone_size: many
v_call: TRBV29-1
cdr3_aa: SSGTSGRDTQY

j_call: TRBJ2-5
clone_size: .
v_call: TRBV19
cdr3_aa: ASSIDSGQGETQY

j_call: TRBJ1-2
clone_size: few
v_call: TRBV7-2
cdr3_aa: ASSLAPPPPLYGYT

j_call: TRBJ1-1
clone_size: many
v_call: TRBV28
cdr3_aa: ASSLGTGGVTEAF

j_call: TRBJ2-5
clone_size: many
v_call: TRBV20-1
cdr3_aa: SARDQGETQY

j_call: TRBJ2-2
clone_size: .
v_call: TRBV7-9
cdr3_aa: ASSLGGPSTGELF

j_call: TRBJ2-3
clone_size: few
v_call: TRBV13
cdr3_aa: ASSSPTSGGADTQY

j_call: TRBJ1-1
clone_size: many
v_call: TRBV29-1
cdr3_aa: SVEENGPETF

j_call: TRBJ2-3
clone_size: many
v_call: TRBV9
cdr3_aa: ASSVAPGGDTQY

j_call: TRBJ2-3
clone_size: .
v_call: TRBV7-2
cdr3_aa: ASSEREGQSDTQY

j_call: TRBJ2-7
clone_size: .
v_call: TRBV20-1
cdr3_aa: CAVIAGQGTRKVIHEQY

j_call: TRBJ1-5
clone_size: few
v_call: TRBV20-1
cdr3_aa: SAVTRHQPQH

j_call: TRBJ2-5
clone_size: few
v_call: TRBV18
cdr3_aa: ASSLTSGRAAETQY

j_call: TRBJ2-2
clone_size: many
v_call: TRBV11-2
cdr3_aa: ASSSRDRNTGELF

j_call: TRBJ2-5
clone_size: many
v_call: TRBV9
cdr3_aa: ASSADSQETQY

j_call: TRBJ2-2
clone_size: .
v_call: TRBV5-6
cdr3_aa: ASSLMLEGEIGELF

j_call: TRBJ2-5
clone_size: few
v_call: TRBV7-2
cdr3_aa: ASSSPLLAGARETQY